The clone carrying this T cell receptor beta chain was detected many times. Its antigen is not known. These data originate in a study of T cells in Graves' hyperthyroidism and ophthalmopathy. Study-wide findings and caveats: The model forecast ophthalmopathy, anticipating it by a median about six months before onset. Patients with ophthalmopathy were separated from those with stable hyperthyroidism by a 13 V-J model.

Thyroid ultrasound, orbital computed tomography, clinical symptoms, and serum thyroxine and TRAb underpinned diagnoses. Source material for PBMCs was over 8 ml fresh peripheral blood. Amplified TCR beta CDR3 regions came from RNA transcripts. Using the HTBI primer set, a first-round RT-PCR was run on the TCR CDR3. TCRdb passed the multiplex PCR reads through MiXCR, listing each CDR3 protein once. The sample carries some 270,000 distinct CDR3 sequences, about 14% recorded once. Material: blood. The TCR originated in a woman aged 25-40 years with Graves' hyperthyroidism that later progressed to Graves' ophthalmopathy.

The CDR3 nucleotides are TGTGCCAGCAGTGAAGCGCTCCGGCTAGCGGGAGGGCAGGGAGAGACCCAGTACTTC. Encoded protein: CASSEALRLAGGQGETQYF. The V call is TRBV6-1, the J call TRBJ2-5; 12 bases agree with TRBD2. The trim removed 0 bases at V and 4 bases at J, leaving 12 bases unmatched. Germline-derived CDR1 and CDR2 are MNHNS and SASEGT. The CDR3 has 19 residues.